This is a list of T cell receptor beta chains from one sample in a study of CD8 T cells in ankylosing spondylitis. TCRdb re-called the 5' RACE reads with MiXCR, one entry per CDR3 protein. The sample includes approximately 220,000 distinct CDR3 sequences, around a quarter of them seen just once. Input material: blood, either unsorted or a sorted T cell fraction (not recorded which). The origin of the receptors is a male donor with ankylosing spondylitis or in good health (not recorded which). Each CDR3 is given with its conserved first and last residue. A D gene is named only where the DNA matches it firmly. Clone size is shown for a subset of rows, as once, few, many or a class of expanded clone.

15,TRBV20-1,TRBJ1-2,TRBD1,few,CSARDTGQGNYGYTF,TGCAGTGCTAGAGATACGGGACAGGGTAACTATGGCTACACCTTC
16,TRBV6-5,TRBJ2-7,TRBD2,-,CASSYGVSGRAGEQYF,TGTGCCAGCAGTTACGGGGTTAGCGGGAGGGCCGGTGAGCAGTACTTC
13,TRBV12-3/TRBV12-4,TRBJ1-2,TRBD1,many,CASSGGQAYGYTF,TGTGCCAGCAGTGGGGGACAGGCCTATGGCTACACCTTC
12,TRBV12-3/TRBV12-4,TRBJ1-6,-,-,CASSFQGTPLHF,TGTGCCAGCAGTTTCCAGGGGACCCCCCTCCACTTT
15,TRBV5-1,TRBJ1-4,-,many,CASRVQGGLNEKLFF,TGCGCCAGCAGGGTACAGGGAGGCCTAAATGAAAAACTGTTTTTT
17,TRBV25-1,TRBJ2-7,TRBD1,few,CASSDGTGGGSAYEQYF,TGTGCCAGCAGTGACGGGACAGGGGGCGGTTCGGCCTACGAGCAGTACTTC
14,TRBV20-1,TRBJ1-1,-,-,CSASFGGTNTEAFF,TGCAGTGCTAGTTTCGGTGGCACAAACACTGAAGCTTTCTTT
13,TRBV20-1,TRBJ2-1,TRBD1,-,CSAKTGNYNEQFF,TGCAGTGCGAAGACAGGGAACTACAATGAGCAGTTCTTC
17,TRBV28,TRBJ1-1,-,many,CASSLAGKGVRWKEAFF,TGTGCCAGCAGTTTAGCCGGGAAGGGGGTCCGATGGAAGGAAGCTTTCTTT
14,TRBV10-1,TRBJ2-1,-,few,CASSVDSGFGEQFF,TGCGCCAGCAGTGTGGACAGCGGCTTTGGAGAGCAGTTCTTC
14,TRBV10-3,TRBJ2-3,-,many,CAAQDAPFSDTQYF,TGTGCCGCCCAGGATGCCCCGTTTTCAGATACGCAGTATTTT
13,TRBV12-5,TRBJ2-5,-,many,CASGIPSQETQYF,TGTGCTAGTGGTATCCCGTCCCAAGAGACCCAGTACTTC
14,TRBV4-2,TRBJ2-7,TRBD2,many,CASSQELAVNEQYF,TGTGCCAGCAGCCAAGAGCTAGCGGTAAACGAGCAGTACTTC
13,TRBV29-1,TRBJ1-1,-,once,CSVGGQTNTEAFF,TGCAGCGTTGGTGGACAGACGAACACTGAAGCTTTCTTT
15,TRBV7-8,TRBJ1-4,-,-,CASSSNGATNEKLFF,TGTGCCAGCAGCTCCAATGGAGCAACTAATGAAAAACTGTTTTTT
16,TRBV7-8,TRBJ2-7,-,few,CASSPDPGHSSYEQYF,TGTGCCAGCAGCCCCGACCCGGGACACTCCTCCTACGAGCAGTACTTC